This TCR beta chain was captured in a study of blood T cell repertoires in COVID-19. The repertoire was sequenced with immunoSEQ multiplex PCR; TCRdb's copy has only in-frame clones and lacks some. Counted here are about 300,000 clones, about nine tenths occurring once; the ten biggest clones make up 1.7%. CDR1 and CDR2 from the germline V gene are MNHEY and SMNVEV (reference sequence). The CDR3 spans 15 residues. Trimming removed 6 bases from V and 7 bases from J; junction bases left unmatched: 11. Sequenced material: PBMCs or T cells enriched from blood (not recorded which). This receptor was taken from a woman in her thirties or forties who had recovered from COVID-19. V gene TRBV27 combines with J gene TRBJ1-5; 8 bases are a match to TRBD1. The CDR3 here is CASSFRQGSGQPQHF. CDR3 DNA sequence: TGTGCCAGCAGCTTCAGACAGGGGAGCGGGCAGCCCCAGCATTTT.